This TCR beta chain was observed in a study of control samples from healthy donors and cancer patients. CDR3 size: 14 residues. The V end was cut by 1 base, the J end by 3 bases, with 7 bases between. Germline CDR1 SEHNR, CDR2 FQNEAQ (reference sequence). Assay used: immunoSEQ multiplex PCR; TCRdb lists only in-frame clones, some missing. This table lists some 190,000 clones. The clonotype originates from a woman in her twenties or thirties in good health. V is TRBV7-9 and J is TRBJ2-1, with D perhaps matching TRBD1 (6 bases). Sequencing was performed on blood. The CDR3 DNA reads as TGTGCCAGCAGCTTAGGGGGGCACTACAATGAGCAGTTCTTC. Translation: CASSLGGHYNEQFF.